Listed below are T cell receptor beta chains from one sample, sequenced in a study of cytomegalovirus exposure and HLA in healthy donors. The protocol was immunoSEQ multiplex PCR, while the TCRdb copy is restricted to in-frame clones and leaves out a portion. The sample carries about 190,000 clones, 60% to 80% recorded once. The sequenced material came from PBMCs. All receptors come from a woman in her twenties or thirties in good health and CMV-seropositive. CDR3s include the opening cysteine and the closing phenylalanine or tryptophan. A D gene is named only where the DNA matches it firmly. Rows may omit the clone size; those that give it use once, few, many or a size class.

cdr3_length	d_call	v_call	clone_size	j_call	cdr3_nt	cdr3_aa
15	NA	TRBV2	NA	TRBJ2-4	TGTGCCAGCAGTGAGGCCGGACAGCCCAAAAACATTCAGTACTTC	CASSEAGQPKNIQYF
13	NA	TRBV10-3	NA	TRBJ1-2	TGTGCCATCAGGGAGGGCGAGGACTATGGCTACACCTTC	CAIREGEDYGYTF
18	TRBD2	TRBV9	NA	TRBJ2-1	TGTGCCAGCAGCGGGGACCTGGGGGGACTAGCGGCCTACAATGAGCAGTTCTTC	CASSGDLGGLAAYNEQFF
15	NA	TRBV5-1	NA	TRBJ2-2	TGCGCCAGCAGCTTAAACCCGGCGAACACCGGGGAGCTGTTTTTT	CASSLNPANTGELFF
14	NA	TRBV2	few	TRBJ1-2	TGTGCCAGCACTCCTTCGGCAGGCCTGTATGGCTACACCTTC	CASTPSAGLYGYTF
16	TRBD2	TRBV5-4	few	TRBJ2-1	TGTGCCAGCAGCCATACCCGACTAGCGGGAGCTTGGGAGCAGTTCTTC	CASSHTRLAGAWEQFF
14	TRBD2	TRBV27	NA	TRBJ2-1	TGTGCCAGCAGTTCCGGACTAGCGGGCAATGAGCAGTTCTTC	CASSSGLAGNEQFF
14	TRBD1	TRBV5-1	few	TRBJ1-1	TGCGCCAGCAGCCCGGGGACAGGTAACACTGAAGCTTTCTTT	CASSPGTGNTEAFF
15	TRBD2	TRBV6-1	NA	TRBJ2-7	TGTGCCAGCAGTGCCGAAGGGGCGGGAGCCAACGAGCAGTACTTC	CASSAEGAGANEQYF
13	NA	TRBV25-1	NA	TRBJ1-4	TGTGCCAGCAGTGAATTCAGCGGGAAGGGGCCCATTTTT	CASSEFSGKGPIF
16	TRBD1	TRBV28	NA	TRBJ1-5	TGTGCCAGCAGTTTATTCTTGACAGGGCGTAAGCAGCCCCAGCATTTT	CASSLFLTGRKQPQHF
13	NA	TRBV27	NA	TRBJ2-7	TGTGCCAGCAGTTTGGGCACCTCCTACGAGCAGTACTTC	CASSLGTSYEQYF
15	TRBD2	TRBV7-9	NA	TRBJ2-1	TGTGCCAGCAGCTCTCAGGGACTAACCTACAATGAGCAGTTCTTC	CASSSQGLTYNEQFF
14	TRBD1	TRBV19	NA	TRBJ1-4	TGTGCCAGTAGTAACCCAGGGGGTCTTGAAAAACTGTTTTTT	CASSNPGGLEKLFF
14	TRBD1	TRBV11-2	NA	TRBJ1-5	TGTGCCAGCAGCAGAGGACAGGGGGCTCAGCCCCAGCATTTT	CASSRGQGAQPQHF
13	NA	TRBV11-3	NA	TRBJ2-2	TGTGCCAGCAGCTTAGAGAGGGCCGGGGAGCTGTTTTTT	CASSLERAGELFF
14	NA	TRBV11-2	NA	TRBJ2-7	TGTGCCAGCAGCCCCGCACCGGGAACCTACGAGCAGTACTTC	CASSPAPGTYEQYF
14	NA	TRBV27	NA	TRBJ1-5	TGTGCCAGCAGTCCGACCGGGGGCAATCAGCCCCAGCATTTT	CASSPTGGNQPQHF
15	NA	TRBV11-2	NA	TRBJ1-2	TGTGCCAGCAGCTTAGGAGCGATCCCAGGGTATGGCTACACCTTC	CASSLGAIPGYGYTF
15	NA	TRBV27	NA	TRBJ2-1	TGTGCCAGCAAAAAGAAGGGAGGAGGCTACAATGAGCAGTTCTTC	CASKKKGGGYNEQFF
15	TRBD1	TRBV6-1	few	TRBJ1-3	TGTGCCAGCAGGGGGCAGGGGGTATCTGGAAACACCATATATTTT	CASRGQGVSGNTIYF
14	NA	TRBV6-5	NA	TRBJ1-5	TGTGCCAGCAGTTACACGGGAAATTATCAGCCCCAGCATTTT	CASSYTGNYQPQHF